What follows are 15 T cell receptor beta chains derived from one specimen sequenced in a study of OX40 agonist ivuxolimab in advanced cancers. Generated by immunoSEQ multiplex PCR, the TCRdb table keeps only in-frame clones and is missing some. The sample lists tens of thousands of clones; roughly 78% were seen once. Source: CD4+ or CD8+ T cells sorted from blood, taken in a trial of the OX40 agonist ivuxolimab. The receptors here all came from an adult with an advanced solid tumor such as melanoma, head and neck, liver or kidney cancer.

The genes are TRBV11-2 and TRBJ2-4; D gene unclear. CDR1 and CDR2 from the germline V gene are SGHAT and FQNNGV. V gave up 1 base and J gave up 0 bases, with 10 bases separating them. This CDR3 contains 16 residues. The CDR3 DNA is TGTGCCAGCAGCTTAGGCGGATACTTAGCCAAAAACATTCAGTACTTC. This encodes CASSLGGYLAKNIQYF.

V and J are TRBV5-8 and TRBJ2-7; TRBD1 matches 7 bases. Germline CDR1 reads SGHTS; CDR2 reads YDEGEE. Trimming at V came to 3 bases and at J to 6 bases, leaving 15 bases not matched to a gene. This CDR3 is 16 amino acids long. The DNA for the CDR3 is TGTGCCAGCAGCTCCCCTCGACAGGGCCAGGCTGGCGAGCAGTACTTC. This gives the protein CASSSPRQGQAGEQYF.

This clone was seen once. The chain carries TRBV23-1 and TRBJ2-1, with D possibly being TRBD1 (5 bases). TRBV23-1 is an ORF, and what it does is uncertain. CDR3 size: 15 residues. The V end lost 3 bases, the J end lost 4 bases, and 13 bases lay between the germline ends. This CDR3 reads CASSHQGGDYNEQFF. DNA for the CDR3: TGCGCCAGCAGTCATCAGGGTGGGGATTACAATGAGCAGTTCTTC.

This chain joins TRBV4-3 and TRBJ1-1; 11 nucleotides line up with TRBD1. CDR1 and CDR2 from the germline V gene are LGHNA and YSLEER. The CDR3 sequence is 15 residues long. J gave up 5 bases and V 1 base, and 3 bases lay outside the gene matches. CDR3 loop: CASSQGDRGETEAFF. In DNA, the CDR3 is TGCGCCAGCAGCCAAGGGGACAGGGGGGAAACTGAAGCTTTCTTT.

This clone was recorded once. The chain joins TRBV28 to TRBJ1-2, with 10 nucleotides matching TRBD1. The CDR3 consists of 16 residues. Trimming at V came to 5 bases and at J to 8 bases, leaving 14 bases not matched to a gene. Germline V gene sequence: CDR1 MDHEN, CDR2 SYDVKM. The CDR3, as DNA: TGTGCCAGCAGTATGGGGCTACAGGGACAGGGGCGAGGCTACACCTTC. Protein sequence: CASSMGLQGQGRGYTF.

The gene calls are TRBV7-9 and TRBJ2-5; TRBD2 matches at 7 bases. The V segment lost 2 bases and the J segment 3 bases; nucleotides outside the gene matches: 9. The CDR3 contains 16 residues. Germline assignment: CDR1 SEHNR and CDR2 FQNEAQ (reference sequence). CDR3: CASSLRGGATEETQYF. CDR3 nucleotides: TGTGCCAGCAGCTTACGCGGGGGAGCCACAGAAGAGACCCAGTACTTC. Together with reference TRBV7-9 and TRBJ2-5, the CDR3 gives the full variable domain: DTGVSQNPRHKITKRGQNVTFRCDPISEHNRLYWYRQTLGQGPEFLTYFQNEAQLEKSRLLSDRFSAERPKGSFSTLEIQRTEQGDSAMYLCASSLRGGATEETQYFGPGTRLLVL.

The chain uses TRBV11-3 and TRBJ2-3; D may be TRBD2 (6 bases). Germline V gene sequence: CDR1 SGHNT, CDR2 YENEEA. The CDR3 spans 15 residues. V shed 5 bases and J shed 4 bases, with 16 bases lying between them. The CDR3 sequence is CASSTDGGEADTQYF. The CDR3 coding sequence is TGTGCCAGCAGCACTGACGGGGGAGAGGCAGATACGCAGTATTTT.

The rearrangement links TRBV11-2 to TRBJ2-1, with 11 bases matching TRBD2. CDR1 and CDR2 (germline): SGHAT, FQNNGV. J gave up 7 bases and V 6 bases, and 8 bases lay outside the gene matches. The CDR3 spans 15 residues. CDR3 sequence: CASSLTSGTWNEQFF. The CDR3 nucleotides read TGTGCCAGCAGTCTGACTAGCGGGACTTGGAATGAGCAGTTCTTC.

This clone was counted once. This sequence joins TRBV7-2 and TRBJ1-1; D is undetermined. The CDR3 has 14 residues. Trimming removed 2 bases from V and 3 bases from J, with 10 bases in between. CDR1 and CDR2 (germline): SGHTA, FQGNSA. Written as DNA, the CDR3 is TGTGCCAGCAGCTTAACCAGGCTGGACACTGAAGCTTTCTTT. Protein: CASSLTRLDTEAFF.

J is TRBJ2-7 and V is TRBV11-1, with D perhaps being TRBD1 or TRBD2 (5 bases each). V was shortened by 1 base and J by 0 bases, with 13 bases between the two germline ends. This CDR3 has 16 amino acids. CDR1 is SGHAT, CDR2 FQDESV, per germline (reference sequence). CDR3 sequence: CASSLGNSGLSYEQYF. In DNA, the CDR3 is TGTGCCAGCAGCTTAGGGAATTCGGGGCTCTCCTACGAGCAGTACTTC.

The chain links TRBV28 to TRBJ2-1; D ambiguous. The V gene's germline CDR1 is MDHEN and CDR2 SYDVKM. Between the trimmed V and J ends, which lost 7 bases and 0 bases, there was a span of 10 bases. The CDR3 totals 14 residues. The DNA of the CDR3 is TGTGCCAGCACTAGACCGGTCTCCTACAATGAGCAGTTCTTC. This sequence encodes CASTRPVSYNEQFF.

This clone was observed a single time. The chain uses TRBV2 and TRBJ2-3, with a tentative D call TRBD1 (6 bases). Germline CDR1 and CDR2: SNHLY and FYNNEI. The ends were cut back, 8 bases at V and 4 bases at J, with 16 bases in the middle. The CDR3 totals 14 residues. The CDR3, as DNA: TGTGCCAGCGGGGGCGCAGGTTTCCCAGATACGCAGTATTTT. Translation: CASGGAGFPDTQYF.

This clone was detected only a few times. This chain connects TRBV29-1 to TRBJ1-1, with D possibly matching TRBD1 (6 bases). The V and J ends lost 3 bases and 5 bases respectively, with 7 bases between them. Germline loops: CDR1 SQVTM, CDR2 ANQGSEA. The CDR3 contains 11 residues. As DNA, the CDR3 is TGCAGCGTTGACCAGGGGACTGAAGCTTTCTTT. This sequence encodes CSVDQGTEAFF.

The chain carries TRBV5-6 and TRBJ1-6; possible D gene TRBD1, 5 bases. V shed 3 bases and J shed 3 bases, with 10 bases lying between them. Germline lookup yields CDR1 SGHDT and CDR2 YYEEEE. This CDR3 spans 15 amino acids. CDR3 in amino acids: CASSSGRYYNSPLHF. In DNA, the CDR3 is TGTGCCAGCAGCTCGGGACGGTACTATAATTCACCCCTCCACTTT.

V usage is TRBV6-5 and J usage is TRBJ2-1; 9 bases agree with TRBD1. With 7 bases clipped from V and 7 bases from J, the junction kept 11 bases outside the gene matches. CDR1 and CDR2 from the germline V gene are MNHEY and SVGAGI. This CDR3 spans 15 amino acids. CDR3 in amino acids: CASTPRQGGSNEQFF. Here the CDR3 DNA reads TGTGCCAGCACCCCCCGACAGGGGGGATCTAATGAGCAGTTCTTC.